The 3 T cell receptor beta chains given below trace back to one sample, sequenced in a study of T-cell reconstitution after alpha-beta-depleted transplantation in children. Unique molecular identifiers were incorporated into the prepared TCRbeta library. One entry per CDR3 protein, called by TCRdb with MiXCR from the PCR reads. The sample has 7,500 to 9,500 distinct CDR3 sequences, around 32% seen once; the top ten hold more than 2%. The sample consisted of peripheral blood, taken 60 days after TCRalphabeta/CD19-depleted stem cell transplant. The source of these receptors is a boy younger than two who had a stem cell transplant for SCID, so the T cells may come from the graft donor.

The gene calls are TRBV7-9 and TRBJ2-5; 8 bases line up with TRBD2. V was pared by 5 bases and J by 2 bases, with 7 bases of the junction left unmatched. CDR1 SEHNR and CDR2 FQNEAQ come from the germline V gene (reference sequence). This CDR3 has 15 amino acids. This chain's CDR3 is CASSPPLAGQETQYF. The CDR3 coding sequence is TGTGCCAGCAGCCCCCCTTTAGCGGGACAAGAGACCCAGTACTTC.

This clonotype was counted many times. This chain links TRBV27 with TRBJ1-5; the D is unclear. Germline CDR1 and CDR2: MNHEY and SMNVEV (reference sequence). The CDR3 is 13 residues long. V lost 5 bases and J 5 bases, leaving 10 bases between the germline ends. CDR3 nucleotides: TGTGCCAGCAGTGGAGGGTCCGATCAGCCCCAGCATTTT. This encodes CASSGGSDQPQHF.

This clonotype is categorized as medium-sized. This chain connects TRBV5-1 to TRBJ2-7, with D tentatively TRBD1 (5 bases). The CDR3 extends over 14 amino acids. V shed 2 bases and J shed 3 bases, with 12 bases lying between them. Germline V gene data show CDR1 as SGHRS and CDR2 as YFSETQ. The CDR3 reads CASSFNRPHYEQYF. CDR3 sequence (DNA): TGCGCCAGCAGCTTTAACAGGCCTCACTACGAGCAGTACTTC.